This T cell receptor (beta chain) was captured by sequencing in a study of T-cell memory formation after mild COVID-19. Study-wide results and caveats: Specificity for SARS-CoV-2 was not confirmed among the second-wave clones peaking on day 37.

In regard to this clonotype: Its antigen remains unknown.

From the 5' RACE reads, TCRdb called clonotypes with MiXCR, one entry per CDR3 protein. In the table there are under 450,000 distinct CDR3 sequences, approximately 15% of which are singletons. Trimming cost V 1 base and J 2 bases, with 9 bases left between them. There are 14 residues in the CDR3. CDR1 SGHTA and CDR2 FQGNSA come from the germline V gene. The sample consisted of PBMCs or a T cell subset sorted from them (not recorded which). The V and J genes are TRBV7-2 and TRBJ2-7; D unresolved. The clonotype comes from a man in his late teens or twenties who had mild COVID-19 (a few samples of this study predate the infection). Cell type and time point are not known. CDR3 amino acids: CASSLVELTYEQYF. The CDR3 bases are TGTGCCAGCAGCTTAGTTGAGCTCACCTACGAGCAGTACTTC. Drawing the rest from reference TRBV7-2 and TRBJ2-7, the complete variable domain is GAGVSQSPSNKVTEKGKDVELRCDPISGHTALYWYRQSLGQGLEFLIYFQGNSAPDKSGLPSDRFSAERTGGSVSTLTIQRTQQEDSAVYLCASSLVELTYEQYFGPGTRLTVT.